Below, 2 T cell receptor beta chains from the same sample are listed, as sequenced in a study of CXCR3-negative and CXCR3-positive naive CD8 T cells (dated by TCRdb to the late 2010s). The instrument was a NextSeq 550. The Human TCR Profiling Kit (MiLaboratory) was used to prepare UMI-labeled 5' RACE TRB cDNA libraries. TCRdb reanalyzed the reads, keeping one entry per CDR3 protein sequence and omitting DNA. This sample's clone table shows over 100,000 distinct CDR3 sequences. Around 0.27% of the sample rests with the top ten. The sample was naive CXCR3- CD8+ T cells from blood. Explained via the paper, the cell subset or site label denotes: CD45RO-CCR7+CD27+CD95- naive CD8+ T cells lacking CXCR3 (TNR3-). The source of these receptors is a human donor in good health. Some clones in this sample may be carry-over from other donors' samples.

V and J are TRBV14 and TRBJ2-1; lacking DNA, the TRBD2 call made by TCRdb goes unchecked. The CDR3 covers 16 residues. The germline V gene encodes CDR1 SGHDN and CDR2 FVKESK. CDR3: CASSQDRGLAGDEQFF.

The chain links TRBV12-3 or TRBV12-4 to TRBJ1-4; TCRdb's D call, TRBD1, is unchecked because there is no DNA. CDR3 size: 14 residues. CDR3 protein: CASSWTGNNEKLFF.